Listed below are T cell receptor beta chains from one sample, sequenced in a study of OX40 agonist ivuxolimab in advanced cancers. TCRdb's copy holds only in-frame clones and misses some; the assay was immunoSEQ multiplex PCR. Of under 150,000 clones listed, approximately 94% are singletons. The material was CD4+ or CD8+ T cells sorted from blood, obtained in a trial of the OX40 agonist ivuxolimab. The receptors were sampled from an adult with an advanced solid tumor such as melanoma, head and neck, liver or kidney cancer. The CDR3 runs from the conserved cysteine through the conserved F or W. Fields, in order: V gene, D gene, J gene, CDR3 protein, CDR3 DNA. D genes are given only for firm matches.

v_gene: TRBV7-6; d_gene: TRBD1; j_gene: TRBJ2-1; CDR3aa: CASSLAPTGQGASEQFF; CDR3nt: TGTGCCAGCAGCTTAGCACCCACGGGACAGGGGGCTAGTGAGCAGTTCTTC
v_gene: TRBV5-1; d_gene: TRBD1; j_gene: TRBJ1-4; CDR3aa: CASSSRQGGSNEKLFF; CDR3nt: TGCGCCAGCAGCTCCAGACAGGGAGGGTCTAATGAAAAACTGTTTTTT
v_gene: TRBV2; d_gene: TRBD1; j_gene: TRBJ1-4; CDR3aa: CASGLRTGGEKLFF; CDR3nt: TGTGCCAGCGGCCTTCGGACAGGGGGAGAAAAACTGTTTTTT
v_gene: TRBV2; d_gene: TRBD1; j_gene: TRBJ1-2; CDR3aa: CARELGTGGAGGYTF; CDR3nt: TGTGCCAGAGAGTTGGGGACAGGGGGCGCGGGTGGCTACACCTTC
v_gene: TRBV5-5; d_gene: -; j_gene: TRBJ2-7; CDR3aa: CASSPSPGPSYEQYF; CDR3nt: TGTGCCAGCAGCCCCAGCCCCGGACCCTCCTACGAGCAGTACTTC
v_gene: TRBV5-1; d_gene: TRBD1; j_gene: TRBJ1-5; CDR3aa: CASSTGDRVNQPQHF; CDR3nt: TGCGCCAGCAGCACGGGGGACAGGGTAAATCAGCCCCAGCATTTT
v_gene: TRBV30; d_gene: TRBD1; j_gene: TRBJ2-7; CDR3aa: CAWSVQGQGGTYEQYF; CDR3nt: TGTGCCTGGAGTGTACAGGGACAGGGGGGGACCTACGAGCAGTACTTC
v_gene: TRBV5-1; d_gene: TRBD2; j_gene: TRBJ2-3; CDR3aa: CASSPPGGGADTQYF; CDR3nt: TGCGCCAGCAGCCCGCCGGGGGGAGGAGCAGATACGCAGTATTTT
v_gene: TRBV7-3; d_gene: TRBD1; j_gene: TRBJ2-6; CDR3aa: CASSLVGQASSGANVLTF; CDR3nt: TGTGCCAGCAGCTTAGTGGGACAGGCGAGCTCTGGGGCCAACGTCCTGACTTTC
v_gene: TRBV20-1; d_gene: -; j_gene: TRBJ2-5; CDR3aa: CSASGQETQYF; CDR3nt: TGCAGTGCCAGCGGTCAGGAGACCCAGTACTTC
v_gene: TRBV5-1; d_gene: -; j_gene: TRBJ1-2; CDR3aa: CASSLGAGGYTF; CDR3nt: TGTGCCAGCAGCCTAGGGGCGGGCGGCTACACCTTC
v_gene: TRBV7-2; d_gene: -; j_gene: TRBJ1-2; CDR3aa: CASSPSWGNYGYTF; CDR3nt: TGTGCCAGCAGCCCTAGTTGGGGTAACTATGGCTACACCTTC
v_gene: TRBV5-4; d_gene: TRBD1; j_gene: TRBJ2-5; CDR3aa: CASSWDRGRETQYF; CDR3nt: TGTGCCAGCAGCTGGGACAGGGGAAGGGAGACCCAGTACTTC
v_gene: TRBV7-2; d_gene: TRBD2; j_gene: TRBJ2-3; CDR3aa: CASSLNGGAGLVKDTQYF; CDR3nt: TGTGCCAGCAGCTTAAACGGGGGGGCCGGACTAGTCAAAGATACGCAGTATTTT
v_gene: TRBV5-1; d_gene: -; j_gene: TRBJ1-2; CDR3aa: CASSQQGGDPRGYTF; CDR3nt: TGCGCCAGCAGCCAACAGGGAGGCGATCCTAGAGGCTACACCTTC
v_gene: TRBV28; d_gene: -; j_gene: TRBJ2-3; CDR3aa: CASSPGSQGADTQYF; CDR3nt: TGTGCCAGCAGTCCCGGGTCCCAAGGGGCAGATACGCAGTATTTT
v_gene: TRBV7-2; d_gene: -; j_gene: TRBJ2-1; CDR3aa: CASSAVPESEQFF; CDR3nt: TGTGCCAGCAGCGCCGTGCCTGAAAGTGAGCAGTTCTTC
v_gene: TRBV9; d_gene: -; j_gene: TRBJ1-1; CDR3aa: CASSVGGYGTEAFF; CDR3nt: TGTGCCAGCAGCGTGGGCGGGTACGGCACTGAAGCTTTCTTT
v_gene: TRBV28; d_gene: -; j_gene: TRBJ1-4; CDR3aa: CASTIGSPTNEKLFF; CDR3nt: TGTGCCAGCACCATCGGGTCTCCAACTAATGAAAAACTGTTTTTT
v_gene: TRBV5-1; d_gene: -; j_gene: TRBJ2-1; CDR3aa: CASSPVSSGEQFF; CDR3nt: TGCGCCAGCAGCCCCGTCTCATCGGGTGAGCAGTTCTTC
v_gene: TRBV9; d_gene: -; j_gene: TRBJ2-4; CDR3aa: CASSPDSWADIQYF; CDR3nt: TGTGCCAGCAGCCCAGACTCGTGGGCGGACATTCAGTACTTC
v_gene: TRBV19; d_gene: -; j_gene: TRBJ1-2; CDR3aa: CASSPPGSYGYTF; CDR3nt: TGTGCCAGTAGCCCGCCAGGGAGCTATGGCTACACCTTC
v_gene: TRBV11-2; d_gene: -; j_gene: TRBJ2-1; CDR3aa: CASSFGSSVGSYNEQFF; CDR3nt: TGTGCCAGCAGCTTCGGTTCTAGCGTCGGGTCCTACAATGAGCAGTTCTTC
v_gene: TRBV4-3; d_gene: TRBD1; j_gene: TRBJ1-5; CDR3aa: CASSQARDRRQPQHF; CDR3nt: TGCGCCAGCAGCCAAGCCCGGGACAGACGACAGCCCCAGCATTTT
v_gene: TRBV5-4; d_gene: TRBD1; j_gene: TRBJ1-4; CDR3aa: CASSSNRDRTEKLFF; CDR3nt: TGTGCCAGCAGCTCCAACCGGGACAGGACCGAAAAACTGTTTTTT
v_gene: TRBV7-9; d_gene: TRBD2; j_gene: TRBJ2-1; CDR3aa: CASSLAGTSIPSYNEQFF; CDR3nt: TGTGCCAGCAGCTTAGCGGGGACTAGCATCCCTTCCTACAATGAGCAGTTCTTC
v_gene: TRBV4-1; d_gene: -; j_gene: TRBJ1-2; CDR3aa: CASSQVLRGVNGYTF; CDR3nt: TGCGCCAGCAGCCAAGTACTCAGGGGAGTTAATGGCTACACCTTC
v_gene: TRBV28; d_gene: TRBD1; j_gene: TRBJ2-5; CDR3aa: CASSSGQGETQYF; CDR3nt: TGTGCCAGCAGTTCTGGACAGGGAGAGACCCAGTACTTC